Detailed here is one T cell receptor beta chain. Its specificity is not known. Sequencing used immunoSEQ multiplex PCR; TCRdb keeps in-frame clones, though not all of them. The repertoire has about 280,000 clones, 70% to 90% of them found once; the top ten carry approximately 0.88%. This entry comes from a study of cytomegalovirus exposure and HLA in healthy donors. Looked up from germline, CDR1 is MNHEY and CDR2 is SVGAGI. V gave up 0 bases and J gave up 4 bases; unmatched junction bases: 8. The CDR3 is 16 amino acids. Study findings and constraints: A few of the chains that were CMV-associated were confirmed in vitro to be specific for CMV antigens.

This receptor was identified in a woman younger than 35 in good health and CMV-seronegative. The sequencing sample was made of PBMCs. The chain carries TRBV6-5 and TRBJ2-5; 7 bases match TRBD1. CDR3 loop: CASSYSRGGFGETQYF. The CDR3 nucleotides read TGTGCCAGCAGTTACTCGAGAGGGGGCTTTGGAGAGACCCAGTACTTC.